This T cell receptor (beta chain) was documented in a study of T cells in Graves' hyperthyroidism and ophthalmopathy. General study points: The model forecast ophthalmopathy, anticipating it by a median about 6.5 months before onset. Within blood appeared most thyroid clonotypes that had expanded above 0.001.

Amplification of TCR beta CDR3 regions was performed using RNA transcripts as template. Initially, a first-round RT-PCR of the TCR CDR3 employed the HTBI primer set. TCRdb reprocessed the multiplex PCR reads with MiXCR, giving one entry per CDR3 protein. The repertoire includes about 420,000 distinct CDR3 sequences, roughly 15% of them detected once, and around 5.3% sits in the top ten. V gave up 2 bases and J gave up 5 bases, with 6 bases separating them. CDR1 is MNHNS, CDR2 SASEGT, per germline. The CDR3 covers 12 residues. This clonotype was counted between two and nine times. Its antigen is currently unknown.

The sequencing sample was made of blood. The rearrangement uses TRBV6-1 and TRBJ2-5, with D uncertain. The receptor was isolated from a woman aged 18-29 years with Graves' hyperthyroidism. Here the CDR3 DNA reads TGTGCCAGCAGTGAATATAGGGAGACCCAGTACTTC. This gives the protein CASSEYRETQYF.